These 10 T cell receptor beta chains were all obtained from the same sample, sequenced in a study of shared clonotypes between healthy human individuals (dated by TCRdb to 2018 to 2021). The library was produced with the immunoSEQ multiplex PCR assay. TCRdb took over this immuneACCESS table, retaining in-frame rearrangements with V and J assigned. Such tables are incomplete; in checked studies, under half of the missing clones stem from an unresolved V gene, and the remainder is unexplained. The sample includes about 460,000 clones, with around 77% observed a single time. More than 10% of the sample is held by the ten biggest clonotypes. Sequencing was performed on PBMCs. The receptors here all came from a woman aged 40-49 years in good health. Some clones in this sample may be carry-over from other donors' samples.

Remarks on this clone: A read error may explain this, as a much larger clone is one base away. Since no conserved phenylalanine or tryptophan closes the CDR3, a read error is the likely cause. V gene TRBV18 combines with J gene TRBJ2-7; weak D call: TRBD1 (5 bases). This CDR3 has 14 residues. Germline CDR1 reads KGHSH; CDR2 reads LQKENI. The V end lost 0 bases, the J end lost 6 bases, and 12 bases lay between the germline ends. The CDR3 nucleotides are TGTGCCAGCTCACCACCGCGGCAGGGTGGCGAGCAGTACTCC. Protein sequence: CASSPPRQGGEQYS.

This chain links TRBV4-3 with TRBJ1-3; D is ambiguous. The ends were cut back, 0 bases at V and 4 bases at J, with 16 bases in the middle. The CDR3 extends over 17 amino acids. Germline CDR1 is LGHNA and CDR2 is YSLEER. CDR3 sequence: CASSQDLGSLGGNTIYF. CDR3 bases: TGCGCCAGCAGCCAAGATTTGGGTTCTCTGGGGGGAAACACCATATATTTT.

This rearrangement joins TRBV19 to TRBJ1-2; the match to TRBD1 covers 8 bases. CDR1 and CDR2 (germline): LNHDA, SQIVND (reference sequence). This CDR3 contains 15 residues. The J segment lost 8 bases and the V segment lost 1 base, leaving 9 bases of the junction unmatched. CDR3 region: CASSIAARGRRGYTF. The CDR3 DNA reads as TGTGCCAGTAGTATAGCGGCCAGGGGGCGACGAGGCTACACCTTC.

The chain combines TRBV19 with TRBJ2-7; D remains unclear. The CDR3 totals 15 residues. Per the germline V gene, CDR1 is LNHDA and CDR2 is SQIVND (reference sequence). V shed 3 bases and J shed 5 bases, with 17 bases lying between them. As DNA, the CDR3 is TGTGCCAGTAGTATTGGCCCCTCGCCCGGCGACGAGCAGTACTTC. Its protein is CASSIGPSPGDEQYF.

The chain joins TRBV29-1 to TRBJ2-1, with 9 bases that match TRBD2. The germline V gene encodes CDR1 SQVTM and CDR2 ANQGSEA. The J segment lost 9 bases and the V segment lost 6 bases, leaving 12 bases of the junction unmatched. The CDR3 extends over 14 amino acids. CDR3 amino acids: CSVPPSGRPGEQFF. The CDR3 DNA reads as TGCAGCGTACCCCCAAGCGGGAGGCCAGGTGAGCAGTTCTTC.

The genes are TRBV2 and TRBJ1-5; TRBD1 matches 7 bases. The CDR3 has 16 amino acids. In germline, CDR1 is SNHLY, CDR2 FYNNEI. The trim removed 5 bases at V and 11 bases at J, leaving 18 bases unmatched. The CDR3 DNA reads as TGTGCCAGCAGTCCAACAGGGGTTACCTCCCCCGGGGCCCAGCATTTT. Translated, it gives CASSPTGVTSPGAQHF.

The gene calls are TRBV2 and TRBJ2-1; tentative D call: TRBD2 (7 bases). V lost 1 base and J lost 2, with 9 bases in between. The CDR3 has 15 amino acids. Germline V gene data show CDR1 as SNHLY and CDR2 as FYNNEI. Here the CDR3 reads CASSEEGGAYNEQFF. CDR3 in DNA: TGTGCCAGCAGTGAAGAAGGGGGGGCCTACAATGAGCAGTTCTTC. The full variable domain, its missing parts supplied by reference TRBV2 and TRBJ2-1, is EPEVTQTPSHQVTQMGQEVILRCVPISNHLYFYWYRQILGQKVEFLVSFYNNEISEKSEIFDDQFSVERPDGSNFTLKIRSTKLEDSAMYFCASSEEGGAYNEQFFGPGTRLTVL.

Turning to this clone: A much larger clone lies a single base off, so this may be a read error. The chain joins TRBV5-1 to TRBJ1-2; possible D gene TRBD1, 5 bases. The CDR3 sequence is 15 residues long. Germline CDR1 reads SGHRS; CDR2 reads YFSETQ. V dropped 3 bases and J dropped 2 bases, with 14 bases sitting between them. The CDR3 sequence: CASSWGIGSNYGYTF. The CDR3 region has the DNA TGCGCCAGCAGCTGGGGGATAGGGTCCAACTATGGCTACACCTTC.

Comment on this clone: At one boundary the junction diverges from the germline segment, which might be a read error. The CDR3 DNA follows: TGTGCCTGGAGTGGTAGCGGGAGGGGCACCTACGAGCAGTACTTT. It yields the protein CAWSGSGRGTYEQYF. V is TRBV30 and J is TRBJ2-7, with 11 nucleotides matching TRBD2. The CDR3 has 15 amino acids. Germline values: CDR1 GTSNPN, CDR2 SVGIG (reference sequence).

This clone has a handful of counts. This chain uses TRBV28 with TRBJ1-2; D might be TRBD1 (6 bases). The CDR3 covers 14 residues. Germline values: CDR1 MDHEN, CDR2 SYDVKM. The V gene lost 10 bases and the J gene lost 4 bases, with 19 bases spanning the gap. The CDR3 region has the DNA TGTGCCATCGAACCGGGGGGGCGCGCCTATGGCTACACCTTC. Translating it yields CAIEPGGRAYGYTF.